This T cell receptor (beta chain) was captured in a study of radiotherapy plus CTLA-4 blockade in lung cancer. Study as a whole: Objective responses were recorded in around 18% of patients, with disease control recorded in 25% to 35%.

As concerns this clone: Its specificity is not known.

CDR1 is SGHTA, CDR2 FQGNSA, per germline. V gave up 0 bases and J gave up 2 bases, with 11 bases separating them. The CDR3 length is 16 residues. Overall study findings and caveats: Some TCR clones had been derived from tumors. These clones expanded in peripheral blood after radiotherapy plus ipilimumab. In blood, early T cell clone dynamics reportedly predicted response best, together with interferon-beta.

Assay: immunoSEQ multiplex PCR; the TCRdb copy retains only in-frame clones and omits some. The sample lists about 110,000 clones, roughly four fifths occurring once. The TCR was taken from a human donor with non-small cell lung cancer that progressed on radiotherapy plus ipilimumab. Some clones in this sample may be carry-over from other donors' samples. V is TRBV7-2 and J is TRBJ1-5; possible D gene TRBD1, 5 bases. This specimen consisted of peripheral blood, obtained from a patient treated with radiotherapy plus ipilimumab. In DNA, the CDR3 is TGTGCCAGCAGCTTAGCGGCGGGGGGTGGCAATCAGCCCCAGCATTTT. Translation: CASSLAAGGGNQPQHF.